This T cell receptor beta chain was sequenced for a study of patients and donors after allogeneic stem cell transplantation. This clonotype was picked up many times. V dropped 6 bases and J dropped 1 base, with 9 bases sitting between them. This CDR3 has 13 amino acids. TCRdb reanalysed the RT-PCR reads using MiXCR and keeps one entry per CDR3 protein. The repertoire holds about 960,000 distinct CDR3 sequences, with about a sixth as singletons. The sequence was collected from a human donor who was either an allogeneic HSCT recipient or a stem cell or donor lymphocyte infusion donor (not recorded which). It is not recorded whose cells these are; they may come from a transplant donor. What was sequenced was blood, either unsorted or a sorted T cell fraction (not recorded which). The rearrangement uses TRBV12-3 or TRBV12-4 and TRBJ1-1; D not certain. This CDR3 is CASSFERNTEAFF. The CDR3 nucleotides read TGTGCCAGCAGCTTTGAGAGGAACACTGAAGCTTTCTTT.